This T cell receptor (beta chain) originates from a study of T-cell reconstitution after alpha-beta-depleted transplantation in children. Study results and caveats: T-cell counts and diversity were attributed mostly to newly produced T cells one year after transplant. It was reported that alpha-beta T cells came from several hundred expanded graft clones (about two months after transplant). Certain patients had high TCRbeta diversity at day 60, and it came from recipient T cells and thymic progenitors that survived.

Molecular barcoding with unique molecular identifiers was used for the TCRbeta library. TCRdb re-analysed the PCR reads in MiXCR, keeping a single row per CDR3 protein. The sample has approximately 99,000 distinct CDR3 sequences, 5.5% to 6.5% seen once. Trimming took 2 bases from V and 1 from J, leaving 8 bases between them. Germline assignment: CDR1 SEHNR and CDR2 FQNEAQ (reference sequence). This CDR3 is 14 amino acids long. This clonotype turned up a few times. Its antigen is unidentified. V is TRBV7-9 and J is TRBJ2-5, with D tentatively TRBD2 (5 bases). The clonotype originates from a male patient aged 2-9 years who had a stem cell transplant for acute lymphoblastic leukemia, so the T cells may come from the graft donor. Sample: PBMCs, mostly from graft donor cells, taken 360 days after TCRalphabeta/CD19-depleted stem cell transplant. CDR3 coding DNA: TGTGCCAGCAGCTTACCCGGACTCCAAGAGACCCAGTACTTC. It yields the protein CASSLPGLQETQYF.